This T cell receptor beta chain derives from a study of PD-1 blockade in classical Hodgkin lymphoma (TCRdb year 2020). With respect to the entire study: Nivolumab dosing was 3 mg/kg intravenously every 2 weeks, continuing until either disease progression or unacceptable toxicity. The study used TCR beta sequencing and CyTOF to define a peripheral blood immune signature of response to PD-1 blockade in classical Hodgkin lymphoma.

What this sample's time point label stands for: cycle 4 day 1 (C4D1), after 5 to 7 weeks of nivolumab. All trial patients had relapsed after autologous stem cell transplantation, with cohorts A, B and C differing in prior brentuximab vedotin exposure. The trial cohort was composed of about 53 patients with relapsed/refractory classical Hodgkin lymphoma, for whom complete response, partial response or progressive disease was recorded as best overall response. Single-agent nivolumab was administered to trial patients in the multi-cohort phase II CheckMate 205 trial. An independent review committee assessed best overall response using the 2007 International Working Group response criteria. Trial PBMCs were collected immediately before nivolumab initiation (C1D1) and during therapy at cycle 2 day 1 and cycle 4 day 1. Peripheral blood was collected in 8 mL Vacutainer Cell Preparation Tubes, from which PBMCs were isolated by centrifugation and then cryopreserved.

The Qiagen DNeasy kit was used to extract genomic DNA both from unsorted PBMCs and from the negatively selected CD4+ and CD8+ fractions. Amplification of TCR beta CDR3 regions was done by immunoSEQ multiplex PCR with primers that anneal to V and J segments. A synthetic immune receptor repertoire was used to minimize amplification bias, and any residual bias was removed computationally once sequencing was done. On the study's bioinformatics: Custom Python scripts were used to quantify repertoire diversity as the Shannon entropy index. Unsorted, CD4+ and CD8+ repertoires were analyzed separately, except for combined analyses in which CD4+ and CD8+ sequences were merged in silico. Clonal expansion was defined as at least a 2-fold frequency increase after treatment relative to C1D1, with a pseudocount of 0.5 for undetected baseline clones. Clones with 0 or 1 copy at C1D1 were classified as singleton clones, and clones with 2 or more copies were classified as non-singleton clones. Clones expanded in unsorted samples were labelled as CD4+, CD8+ or unknown by matching protein sequences in sorted samples from the same patient. Wilcoxon tests on paired samples were used to test diversity changes from C1D1 to C4D1. TCRdb limited this immuneACCESS table to in-frame rearrangements with V and J called. A share of clones is missing; checked studies link under half to unresolved V genes, and the rest is unexplained. From that table come the V and J calls and clone size; the DNA was used to work out D and trimming. Recorded for this sample are tens of thousands of clones; around 90% of them occurred a single time. The ten top clones hold around 13% of the sample.

Turning to this clone: Its antigen is unknown. Per-nucleotide qualities are absent, and no much larger clonotype sits a single base away.

Here is what the overall study found, with its caveats: Baseline TCR diversity was reported as lower in newly diagnosed patients than in healthy donors, and lower still in relapsed/refractory patients. CD4+ but not CD8+ TCR diversity rose significantly by C4D1 (p=0.0027 vs p=0.16), most apparent in complete responders (p=0.02). Baseline diversity similar to that of newly diagnosed patients was observed in trial patients achieving complete response, whereas significantly lower diversity was observed in partial responders and progressors. Patients starting nivolumab less than 1 year after ASCT had lower diversity and were excluded from later analyses to avoid confounding by immune reconstitution. The study was limited to a single clinical trial cohort, and causes of repertoire differences, possibly disease activity or prior therapy, remained undefined.

Including cysteine and phenylalanine, the CDR3 has 15 amino acids. This entry keeps only the CDR3 DNA: 45 bases, framed from base 1. Cut back by 5 bases and 9 bases, the V and J ends lie 22 bases apart. The germline V gene specifies SGHNT as CDR1 and YENEEA as CDR2. This TCR came from a human donor with classical Hodgkin lymphoma. The sequenced sample was peripheral blood mononuclear cells (PBMCs), obtained before the fourth cycle of nivolumab. The chain links TRBV11-3 with TRBJ2-5; the D gene is perhaps TRBD2, from 6 matching bases. The DNA sequence follows: TGTGCCAGCAGCCGCGTCGCGGGGAATCGTGAAGCCCAGTACTTC. Translated, it reads CASSRVAGNREAQYF. Reference TRBV11-3 and TRBJ2-5 proteins supply the regions before and after the CDR3; the full variable domain is: EAGVVQSPRYKIIEKKQPVAFWCNPISGHNTLYWYLQNLGQGPELLIRYENEEAVDDSQLPKDRFSAERLKGVDSTLKIQPAELGDSAVYLCASSRVAGNREAQYFGPGTRLLVL.